This T cell receptor (beta chain) was captured in a study of glioma-infiltrating T cells listed by TCRdb under 2016. With respect to the entire study: Sequencing of TCR alpha- and beta-chain repertoires was performed on glioma tissue, on non-neoplastic brain tissue, and on matched peripheral blood mononuclear cells. Each tissue-infiltrating repertoire was compared with the same patient's peripheral blood repertoire to measure divergence between tissue and blood T-cell populations. Three low-grade glioma patients, several primary glioblastoma patients and three non-glioma patients contributing non-neoplastic brain tissue were included in the paired cohort. Summary of the overall study and its limitations: VJ-independent divergence between tissue and blood was below expectation in non-neoplastic patients but above expectation in all gliomas, especially low-grade gliomas. Group comparisons were based on small numbers of patients: three non-neoplastic, three low-grade glioma and eight or nine glioblastoma patients. Tissue and blood shared very few CDR3 sequences, a result attributed to high CDR3 diversity and limited sampling.

To note about this clonotype: Its antigen is still unknown. No clone much larger than this one lies a single base away; base qualities are absent.

Measured from the cysteine to the phenylalanine, the CDR3 is 14 residues long. Just CDR3 DNA is preserved here, 42 bases in frame from base 1. CDR1 and CDR2 are drawn from the germline V gene (reference sequence): DFQATT, SNEGSKA. V and J are trimmed by 6 bases and 4 bases, and the gene matches miss 5 bases of the junction. TCR alpha and beta CDR3 regions were amplified with the iRepertoire nested amplicon-rescue multiplex PCR (arm-PCR) platform from RNA. The input for one-step reverse transcription and amplification was roughly 100-450 ng of either tissue mRNA or PBMC total RNA. After bead purification, a secondary multiplex PCR added Illumina adapters, and libraries were gel-purified between 200 and 400 bp. Demultiplexing relied on internal 6-nucleotide barcodes carried by the libraries. Libraries were sequenced on an Illumina MiSeq with 2x220 or 2x250 nucleotide paired-end reads. The paper's data handling went like this. Paired reads were merged using FLASH 1.2.11 and were aligned to the GRCh37 human genome using BWA-MEM, after which TRA and TRB reads were extracted. V and J assignment used an IMGT-derived reference of cassette sequences and CDR3 motifs that included pseudogenes. Reads were translated in three frames, and productive CDR3s were defined by a C…FGXG motif without stop codons. Unique combinations of V-J cassette pair and CDR3 amino acid sequence were defined as clonotypes. Reads were filtered by Hamming distance, thresholded by each sample's sequence error rate in mapped regions. TCRdb applied fastp at Q25 and MiXCR to the public reads, then kept only in-frame beta chains. Entries that share a CDR3 protein sequence are merged under the most common genes and DNA. For this entry, the V and J calls and clone size follow TCRdb and not the study's own pipeline. The sample profile shows about 140,000 distinct CDR3 sequences; around 42% of them were found once. The ten biggest clones cover over 15% of the sample.

The rearrangement joined TRBV20-1 to TRBJ2-3; 12 bases in between match TRBD1. This clonotype was sampled from a human donor with low-grade glioma or glioblastoma, undergoing nonglioma brain surgery, or in good health (not recorded which). Sequenced sample: glioma tissue, nonneoplastic brain tissue, or PBMCs (not recorded which). DNA sequence: TGCAGTGCAGTAAGGGACAGGGGGCCAGATACGCAGTATTTT. This is translated as CSAVRDRGPDTQYF.